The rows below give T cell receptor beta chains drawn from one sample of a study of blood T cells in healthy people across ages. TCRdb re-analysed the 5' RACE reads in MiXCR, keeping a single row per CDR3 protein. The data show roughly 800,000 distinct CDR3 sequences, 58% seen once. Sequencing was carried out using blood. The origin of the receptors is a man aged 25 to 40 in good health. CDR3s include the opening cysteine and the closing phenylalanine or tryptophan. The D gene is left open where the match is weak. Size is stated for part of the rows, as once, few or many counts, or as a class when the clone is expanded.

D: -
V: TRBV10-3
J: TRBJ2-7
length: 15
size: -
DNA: TGTGCCATCAGTGAGTTTTCGGACCGGTTTAGGGAGCAGTACTTC
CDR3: CAISEFSDRFREQYF

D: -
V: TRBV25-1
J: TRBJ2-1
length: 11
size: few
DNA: TGTGCCAGCAGGCAGTACAATGAGCAGTTCTTC
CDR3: CASRQYNEQFF

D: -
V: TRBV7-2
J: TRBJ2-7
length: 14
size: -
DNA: TGTGTCAGCAGCTTGGGGGGCAGGGCCTACGAGCAGTACTTC
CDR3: CVSSLGGRAYEQYF

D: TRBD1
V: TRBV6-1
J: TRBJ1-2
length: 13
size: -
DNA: TGTGCCAGCAGTACACAGGGGGCTATTGGCTACACCTTC
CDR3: CASSTQGAIGYTF

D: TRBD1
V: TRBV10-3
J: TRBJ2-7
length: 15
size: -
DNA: TGTGCCATCAGGACAAACAGGGGATCGTCGGACGAGCAGTACTTC
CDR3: CAIRTNRGSSDEQYF

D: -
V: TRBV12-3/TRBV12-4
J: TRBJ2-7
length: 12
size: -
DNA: TGTGCCAGCAGTCCTTTACCTTACGAGCAGTACTTC
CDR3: CASSPLPYEQYF

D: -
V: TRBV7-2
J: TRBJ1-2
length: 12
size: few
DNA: TGTGCCAGCAGCACCCTAACGTTTGGCTACACCTTC
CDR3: CASSTLTFGYTF

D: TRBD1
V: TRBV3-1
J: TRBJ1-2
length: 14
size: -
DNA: TGTGCCAGCAGCCAAAAGGACAGGGGGGGTGGCTACACCTTC
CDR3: CASSQKDRGGGYTF

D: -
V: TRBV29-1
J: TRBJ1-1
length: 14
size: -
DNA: TGCAGCGTTGAAGGAGAGGTTACGAACACTGAAGCTTTCTTT
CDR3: CSVEGEVTNTEAFF

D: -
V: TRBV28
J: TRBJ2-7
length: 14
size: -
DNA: TGTGCCAGCAGTTTTCCGGCGGAGCCCTACGAGCAGTACTTC
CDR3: CASSFPAEPYEQYF

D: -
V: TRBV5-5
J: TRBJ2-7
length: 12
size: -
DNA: TGTGCCAGCAGCTTGATGGATAGCGAGCAGTACTTC
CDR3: CASSLMDSEQYF

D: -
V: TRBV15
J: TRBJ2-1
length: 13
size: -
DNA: TGTGCCACCAGCAGTCATCGTGGGAATGAGCAGTTCTTC
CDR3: CATSSHRGNEQFF

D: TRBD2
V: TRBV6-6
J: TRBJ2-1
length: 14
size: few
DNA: TGTGCCAGCTTAGGGACTAGCGGATACAATGAGCAGTTCTTC
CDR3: CASLGTSGYNEQFF

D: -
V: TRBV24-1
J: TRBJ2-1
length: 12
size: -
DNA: TGTGCCACCAGTGACCCAGGGACTGAGCAGTTCTTC
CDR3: CATSDPGTEQFF

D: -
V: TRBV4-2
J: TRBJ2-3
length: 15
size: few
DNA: TGTGCCAGCAGCCAAGATCCGGTGACCGCAGATACGCAGTATTTT
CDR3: CASSQDPVTADTQYF

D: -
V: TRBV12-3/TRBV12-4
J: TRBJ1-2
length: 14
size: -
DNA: TGTGCCAGCAGTCGGGGGTGGGGAAACTATGGCTACACCTTC
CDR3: CASSRGWGNYGYTF